The following is a T cell receptor beta chain sequence with its context. Its target is not known. These data originate in a study of shared clonotypes between healthy human individuals. The study's findings and limits: Only blood was sampled; tissue repertoires likely differ.

The team ran DNA from unsorted PBMCs on ten immunoSEQ deep assay plates for sequencing. Assay used: immunoSEQ multiplex PCR; TCRdb lists only in-frame clones, some missing. This sample yields roughly 480,000 clones, of which 70% to 85% are seen a single time; 9.5% to 15% belongs to the top ten. CDR3 length equals 14 residues. V shed 5 bases and J shed 5 bases, with 12 bases lying between them. Germline-derived CDR1 and CDR2 are MNHNS and SASEGT. This clonotype was obtained from a woman aged 40 to 50 in good health. Some clones in this sample may be carry-over from other donors' samples. Sequencing was carried out using PBMCs. J is TRBJ1-4 and V is TRBV6-1; maybe TRBD1 (6 bases). CDR3: CASSRTETNEKLFF. DNA of the CDR3: TGTGCCAGCAGTCGGACAGAGACAAATGAAAAACTGTTTTTT.